This T cell receptor beta chain was identified in a study of T cell changes during pregnancy in multiple sclerosis. Measured with immunoSEQ multiplex PCR; TCRdb has only the in-frame clones, and not every one. The table lists 100,000 or so clones, 91% of them singletons. This CDR3 spans 14 amino acids. Germline V lookup: CDR1 MNHEY, CDR2 SVGAGI. The ends lost 5 bases at V and 4 bases at J; junction bases unmatched: 6. The sequence was collected from a female donor with multiple sclerosis, enrolled in a pregnancy study. The genes are TRBV6-5 and TRBJ2-7; TRBD1 aligns across 9 bases. The material was peripheral blood, obtained after pregnancy. The CDR3 nucleotides read TGTGCCAGCAGTCCGGACAGGGGCGCTTACGAGCAGTACTTC. This sequence encodes CASSPDRGAYEQYF.